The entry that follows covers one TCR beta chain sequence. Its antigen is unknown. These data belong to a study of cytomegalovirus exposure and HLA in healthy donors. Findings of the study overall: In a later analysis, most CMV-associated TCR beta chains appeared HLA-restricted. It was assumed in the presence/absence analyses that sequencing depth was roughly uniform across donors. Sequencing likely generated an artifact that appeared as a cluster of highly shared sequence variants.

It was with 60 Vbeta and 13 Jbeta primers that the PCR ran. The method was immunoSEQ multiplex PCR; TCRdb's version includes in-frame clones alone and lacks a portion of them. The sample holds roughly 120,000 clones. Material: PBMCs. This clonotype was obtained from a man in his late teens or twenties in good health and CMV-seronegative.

In nucleotides, the CDR3 is TGCGCCAGCAGTTCGGGACTCGGGGCGGTCTACGAGCAGTACTTC. This sequence encodes CASSSGLGAVYEQYF. J is TRBJ2-7 and V is TRBV5-1; D is possibly TRBD2 (6 bases). CDR1 and CDR2 from the germline V gene are SGHRS and YFSETQ. Between the trimmed V and J ends, which lost 5 bases and 3 bases, there was a span of 18 bases. The CDR3 extends over 15 amino acids.